Listed below are T cell receptor beta chains from one sample, sequenced in a study of blood T cell repertoires in COVID-19. TCRdb keeps only in-frame clones here, not all; method: immunoSEQ multiplex PCR. Of 140,000 to 150,000 clones listed, approximately 82% are singletons. Sequencing was done on a sample of peripheral blood. These receptors were collected from a human donor with acute or convalescent COVID-19. The donor label of this sample is uncertain. Both conserved end residues are part of each CDR3. Each record gives: D gene, V gene, J gene, clone size, CDR3 protein, CDR3 DNA. D genes are given only for firm matches. Only part of the rows carry a size: once, few, many, or a class if the clone is expanded.

>.|TRBV27|TRBJ1-5|.
CASSLGQLNQPQHF
TGTGCCAGCAGTTTAGGGCAGCTCAATCAGCCCCAGCATTTT
>TRBD1|TRBV2|TRBJ1-5|.
CASSQSLGGAGQPQHF
TGTGCCAGCAGTCAAAGTTTAGGGGGCGCCGGGCAGCCCCAGCATTTT
>TRBD1|TRBV30|TRBJ1-2|.
CAWSAGTGNGYTF
TGTGCCTGGAGTGCCGGGACAGGGAACGGCTACACCTTC
>.|TRBV6-1|TRBJ1-2|.
CASSEPRGAGRDGYTF
TGTGCCAGCAGTGAACCCCGGGGCGCGGGGCGTGATGGCTACACCTTC
>TRBD1|TRBV19|TRBJ1-2|.
CASRTRQGAMGGYTF
TGTGCCAGTAGGACGCGACAGGGGGCAATGGGTGGCTACACCTTC
>TRBD1|TRBV19|TRBJ1-5|.
CASSPPRGQYSNQPQHF
TGTGCCAGTAGTCCCCCCCGGGGACAGTATAGCAATCAGCCCCAGCATTTT
>TRBD1|TRBV5-1|TRBJ1-6|.
CASSLAGQRNSPLHF
TGCGCCAGCAGCTTGGCGGGACAGAGGAATTCACCCCTCCACTTT
>TRBD1|TRBV6-1|TRBJ1-2|.
CASSEGTGGAKGYTF
TGTGCCAGCAGTGAAGGGACAGGGGGCGCAAAAGGCTACACCTTC
>.|TRBV6-5|TRBJ2-2|.
CASSFTGHNTGELFF
TGTGCCAGCAGTTTTACAGGACATAACACCGGGGAGCTGTTTTTT
>TRBD1|TRBV5-6|TRBJ1-2|many
CASSLGGQGDDGYTF
TGTGCCAGCAGCTTGGGGGGACAGGGAGACGATGGCTACACCTTC
>.|TRBV7-9|TRBJ1-1|.
CASSLNLMNTEAFF
TGTGCCAGCAGCTTAAACCTAATGAACACTGAAGCTTTCTTT
>TRBD1|TRBV4-3|TRBJ1-2|many
CASSYRTGGNGYTF
TGCGCCAGCAGCTATCGGACAGGGGGGAATGGCTACACCTTC
>.|TRBV7-2|TRBJ2-5|.
CASSAGARAGETQYF
TGTGCCAGCAGCGCGGGGGCCAGGGCGGGGGAGACCCAGTACTTC
>.|TRBV30|TRBJ2-5|.
CAWNNAGQETQYF
TGTGCCTGGAACAACGCGGGACAAGAGACCCAGTACTTC
>TRBD1|TRBV9|TRBJ1-2|once
CASSVDFGDRNYGYTF
TGTGCCAGCAGCGTAGACTTCGGGGACAGGAACTATGGCTACACCTTC
>.|TRBV12-5|TRBJ1-1|.
CASGLRYLGREMSTEAFF
TGTGCTAGTGGTTTGCGGTATCTAGGGAGGGAGATGTCGACTGAAGCTTTCTTT
>TRBD1|TRBV2|TRBJ1-5|.
CASDRGYQPQHF
TGTGCCAGTGACAGGGGATATCAGCCCCAGCATTTT
>TRBD1|TRBV19|TRBJ2-1|once
CASSRDRSFNEQFF
TGTGCCAGTAGTAGGGACAGGTCATTCAATGAGCAGTTCTTC
>TRBD2|TRBV19|TRBJ2-3|.
CASSIGLAGGTQYF
TGTGCCAGTAGTATAGGGTTAGCGGGGGGTACGCAGTATTTT
>TRBD2|TRBV7-2|TRBJ2-5|.
CASSLGLAGGLETQYF
TGTGCCAGCAGCTTAGGGCTAGCGGGGGGGTTGGAGACCCAGTACTTC
>TRBD1|TRBV4-2|TRBJ1-3|.
CASSQDTPGTGGNTIYF
TGTGCCAGCAGCCAAGATACCCCCGGGACAGGTGGAAACACCATATATTTT
>.|TRBV3-1/TRBV3-2|TRBJ1-1|.
CASTRMTGNTEAFF
TGTGCCAGCACCCGAATGACGGGGAACACTGAAGCTTTCTTT
>.|TRBV5-1|TRBJ1-2|.
CASSVQQGGYGYTF
TGCGCCAGCAGCGTACAACAGGGCGGCTATGGCTACACCTTC
>.|TRBV15|TRBJ1-3|.
CATSRDLIGVSIGNTIYF
TGTGCCACCAGCAGAGATCTTATAGGGGTATCAATAGGAAACACCATATATTTT
>TRBD1|TRBV7-2|TRBJ2-2|.
CASSPLRDRGFHGELFF
TGTGCCAGCAGCCCCCTCCGGGACAGGGGATTTCACGGGGAGCTGTTTTTT
>.|TRBV29-1|TRBJ2-1|once
CSVDARVDEQFF
TGCAGCGTTGATGCCAGGGTAGACGAGCAGTTCTTC
>.|TRBV19|TRBJ2-5|.
CASSEEGETQYF
TGTGCCAGTAGCGAGGAGGGAGAGACCCAGTACTTC
>.|TRBV20-1|TRBJ1-5|few
CSASGTFHGQPQHF
TGCAGTGCTAGTGGGACATTCCACGGGCAGCCCCAGCATTTT
>.|TRBV19|TRBJ1-1|.
CASWDKLYTEAFF
TGTGCCAGTTGGGACAAACTATACACTGAAGCTTTCTTT
>.|TRBV7-3|TRBJ1-1|once
CASSASGMTLRNTEAFF
TGTGCCAGCAGCGCAAGCGGAATGACACTCCGGAACACTGAAGCTTTCTTT
>.|TRBV7-2|TRBJ2-1|.
CASSFSRVGQFF
TGTGCCAGCAGCTTTAGTCGGGTGGGGCAGTTCTTC
>.|TRBV6-2/TRBV6-3|TRBJ2-1|.
CASSYSMGAWEQFF
TGTGCCAGCAGTTACTCGATGGGGGCTTGGGAGCAGTTCTTC
>.|TRBV7-2|TRBJ1-2|once
CASSLFTGHGYTF
TGTGCCAGCAGCTTATTCACAGGGCATGGCTACACCTTC
>TRBD1|TRBV10-2|TRBJ2-6|.
CASSPGQLSGANVLTF
TGCGCCAGCAGCCCGGGACAGCTCTCTGGGGCCAACGTCCTGACTTTC